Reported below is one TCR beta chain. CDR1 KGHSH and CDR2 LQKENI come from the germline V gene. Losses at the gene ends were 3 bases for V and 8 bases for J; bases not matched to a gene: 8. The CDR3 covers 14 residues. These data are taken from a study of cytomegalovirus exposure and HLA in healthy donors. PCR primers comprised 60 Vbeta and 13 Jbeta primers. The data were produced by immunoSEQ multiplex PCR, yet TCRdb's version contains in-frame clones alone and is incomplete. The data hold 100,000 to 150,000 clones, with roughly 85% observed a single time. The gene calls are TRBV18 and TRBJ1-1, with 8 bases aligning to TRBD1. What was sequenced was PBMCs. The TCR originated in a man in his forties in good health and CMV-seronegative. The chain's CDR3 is CASSPGQARGEAFF. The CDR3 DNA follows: TGTGCCAGCTCACCGGGACAGGCGAGGGGGGAAGCTTTCTTT.